This T cell receptor beta chain originates from a study of shared clonotypes between healthy human individuals. Study outcomes and limitations: In contrast to clonotypes shared by all four donors, non-shared clonotypes had lower generation probabilities.

Repertoires were generated with immunoSEQ multiplex PCR, while TCRdb's copy carries only in-frame clones and drops some. The repertoire holds more than 2 million clones, around 95% seen once, with 0.13% in the top ten. Germline V gene lookup returns CDR1 MNHEY and CDR2 SVGAGI. CDR3 length equals 15 residues. After removal of 2 bases from V and 2 bases from J, the junction contained 4 bases not matched to a gene. Division of CD4+ cells produced a CD45RA+ naive subset and a CD45RA-negative memory subset. Notes on this clone: Its antigen is not identified. At the DNA level, this CDR3 is encoded by other sequences in the same sample as well.

The sequence was obtained from a young man in good health. This chain joins TRBV6-5 and TRBJ2-7, with 9 bases aligning to TRBD1. Source material: naive CD4+ T cells sorted from blood. Subset indicated: CD45RA+ positively selected. CDR3 nucleotides: TGTGCCAGCAGTTACAGGGGGACAGGGACCTACGAGCAGTACTTC. This codes for CASSYRGTGTYEQYF.